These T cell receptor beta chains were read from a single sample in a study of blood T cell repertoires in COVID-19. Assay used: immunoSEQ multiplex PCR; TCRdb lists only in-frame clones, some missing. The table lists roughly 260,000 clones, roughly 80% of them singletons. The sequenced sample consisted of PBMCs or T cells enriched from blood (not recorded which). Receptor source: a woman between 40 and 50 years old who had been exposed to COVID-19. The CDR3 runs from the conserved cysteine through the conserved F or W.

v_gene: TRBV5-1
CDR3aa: CASSLGQRSGYTF

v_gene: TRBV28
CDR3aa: CASSLRTGSGYTF

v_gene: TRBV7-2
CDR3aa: CASSPSTGGYGYTF

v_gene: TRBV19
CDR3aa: CASSIGPAGGQETQYF

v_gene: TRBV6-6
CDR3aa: CASRFSQGNTEAFF

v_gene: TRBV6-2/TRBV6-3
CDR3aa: CASSLLPVEYATNEKLFF

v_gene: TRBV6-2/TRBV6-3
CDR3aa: CASSDMTGSTEAFF

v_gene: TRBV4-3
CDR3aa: CASSHRDRGRNEQFF

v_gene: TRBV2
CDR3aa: CATQETGRYGYTF

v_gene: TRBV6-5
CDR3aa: CASSLDRAGGYTF

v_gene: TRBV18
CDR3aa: CASTADRASYEQYF

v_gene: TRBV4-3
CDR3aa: CASSQDPGEFSYGYTF

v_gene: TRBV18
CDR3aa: CASSGDRAYNEQFF

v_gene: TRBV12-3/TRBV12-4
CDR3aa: CASNQGTAGELFF

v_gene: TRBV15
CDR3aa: CATTDRYNQPQHF

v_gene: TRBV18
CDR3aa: CASSRQGLNTEAFF

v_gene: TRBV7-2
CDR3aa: CASRTGAASEKLFF

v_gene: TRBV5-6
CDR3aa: CASSLGGAGNTEAFF

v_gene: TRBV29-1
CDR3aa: CSVEDPAGMFGSDEQFF

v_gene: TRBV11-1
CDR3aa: CASSLETNTEAFF

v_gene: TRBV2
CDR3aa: CASRTDRGRPELFF

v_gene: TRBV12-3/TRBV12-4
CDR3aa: CASRLQANYGYTF

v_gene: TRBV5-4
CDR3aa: CASSPRVVARGRANYGYTF

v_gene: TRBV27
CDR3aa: CASTLLGGLRNSPLHF

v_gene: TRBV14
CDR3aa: CASSRSGRGYGYTF

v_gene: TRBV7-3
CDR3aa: CASSFRQGPTGELFF

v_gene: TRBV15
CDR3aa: CATSRAYSTGELFF

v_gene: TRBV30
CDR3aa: CAWSVMGPPLHF

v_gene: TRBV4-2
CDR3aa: CASSQTTGGGSPLHF

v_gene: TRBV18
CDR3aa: CASSPYDRSSYGYTF

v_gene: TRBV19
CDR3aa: CASSIVGTNYGYTF

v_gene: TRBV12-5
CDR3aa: CASGFRSTSGMNTGELFF

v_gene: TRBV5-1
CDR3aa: CASSFVGQDYGYTF

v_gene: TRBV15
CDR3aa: CATSATGGPLHF

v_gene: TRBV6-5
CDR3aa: CASRPRVLSYNEQFF